This T cell receptor beta chain emerged from a study of blood T cells in healthy people across ages. This clonotype was observed a handful of times. Through a sample-barcoded 5' primer and a J-beta primer mix, a second PCR was run for roughly 6 to 11 cycles. TCRdb ran MiXCR on the 5' RACE reads and lists one entry per CDR3 protein. This repertoire shows around 780,000 distinct CDR3 sequences, about a quarter found once; its top ten account for around 3%. These data are also associated with another study on T cells of mothers and their children. From that second work: Each mother gave over 10 million TCR beta CDR3 reads; each child, some 3 million.

The sample taken for sequencing was blood. The TCR comes from a boy under 18 in good health.

CDR3 amino acids: CASDGTIQDTQYF. The CDR3 DNA is TGTGCCAGCGACGGGACAATTCAAGATACGCAGTATTTT. The V and J genes are TRBV28 and TRBJ2-3, with D perhaps TRBD1 (6 bases). Between the trimmed V and J ends, which lost 8 bases and 5 bases, there was a span of 14 bases. The CDR3 totals 13 residues. Germline V gene sequence: CDR1 MDHEN, CDR2 SYDVKM.